The source of this T cell receptor beta chain is a study of a mutant IDH1 vaccine in newly diagnosed glioma. Study-level background: Eight vaccine injections were given to patients in weeks 1, 3, 5, 7, 11, 15, 19 and 23. Vaccine administration was initiated 4-6 weeks following radiotherapy alone, or with temozolomide cycles. Treatment recipients were roughly 62% male and about 40% female, and their mean age was about 39 years. Pretreatment consisted of radiotherapy, temozolomide, or both, with most receiving both.

The time point here: week 23, last vaccination. Doses of 300 ug of mutant IDH1 20-mer peptide were given with topical imiquimod. Repertoires were generated with immunoSEQ multiplex PCR, while TCRdb's copy carries only in-frame clones and drops some. This table has around 40,000 clones, roughly 79% appearing once. This clone was seen a handful of times. Its antigen remains unknown. This CDR3 contains 14 residues. The V gene lost 3 bases and the J gene lost 6 bases, with 12 bases spanning the gap. CDR1 is SGHTA, CDR2 FQGNSA, per germline. The source material was PBMCs, sampled from a glioma patient whose treatment included an IDH1 peptide vaccine. The clonotype was recovered from a woman in her thirties or forties with glioma. Some clones in this sample may be carry-over from other donors' samples. The chain combines TRBV7-2 with TRBJ2-1; D might be TRBD1 (6 bases). The CDR3 bases are TGTGCCAGCAGCTTGAGAGGACAGTCCAATGAGCAGTTCTTC. Translating gives CASSLRGQSNEQFF.